This T cell receptor (beta chain) was retrieved from a study of OX40 agonist ivuxolimab in advanced cancers. Study-wide background: The study enrolled dose-escalation patients with hepatocellular carcinoma, melanoma, renal cell or head and neck cancer. Study results and caveats: Antigen targets of the expanded peripheral T cells went undetermined.

Sequencing used immunoSEQ multiplex PCR; TCRdb keeps in-frame clones, though not all of them. There are 100,000 or so clones in the sample; around 87% occur only once, and around 0.3% lies in the top ten. This clone showed up just once. Its specificity is not known. The source is an adult with an advanced solid tumor such as melanoma, head and neck, liver or kidney cancer. The sample consisted of CD4+ or CD8+ T cells sorted from blood, taken in a trial of the OX40 agonist ivuxolimab.

CDR3 in amino acids: CAWSRKGNQPQHF. The DNA for the CDR3 is TGTGCCTGGAGTCGTAAAGGCAATCAGCCCCAGCATTTT. V and J are TRBV30 and TRBJ1-5; no clear D. CDR1 and CDR2 from the germline V gene are GTSNPN and SVGIG (reference sequence). The CDR3 totals 13 residues. Trimming took off 2 bases at V and 2 bases at J, with 7 bases between the two ends. Variable domain in full (rest from reference TRBV30 and TRBJ1-5): SQTIHQWPATLVQPVGSPLSLECTVEGTSNPNLYWYRQAAGRGLQLLFYSVGIGQISSEVPQNLSASRPQDRQFILSSKKLLLSDSGFYLCAWSRKGNQPQHFGDGTRLSIL.